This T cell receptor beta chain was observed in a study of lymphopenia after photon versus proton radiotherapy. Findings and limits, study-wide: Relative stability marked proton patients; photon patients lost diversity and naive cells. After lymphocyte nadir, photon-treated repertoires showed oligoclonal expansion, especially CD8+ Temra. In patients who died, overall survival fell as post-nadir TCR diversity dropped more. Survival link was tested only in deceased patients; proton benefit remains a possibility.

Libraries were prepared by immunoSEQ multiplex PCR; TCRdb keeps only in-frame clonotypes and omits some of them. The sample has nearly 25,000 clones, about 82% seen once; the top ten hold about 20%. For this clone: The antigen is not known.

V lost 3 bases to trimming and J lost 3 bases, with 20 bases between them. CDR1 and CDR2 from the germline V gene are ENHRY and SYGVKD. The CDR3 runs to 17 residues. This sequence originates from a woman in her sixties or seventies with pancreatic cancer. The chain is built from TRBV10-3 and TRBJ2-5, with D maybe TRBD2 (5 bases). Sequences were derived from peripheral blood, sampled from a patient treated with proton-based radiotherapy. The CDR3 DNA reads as TGTGCCATCAGTGACCCCGGCCGCGAGGGTAGGGAAGAGACCCAGTACTTC. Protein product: CAISDPGREGREETQYF.